Listed below are T cell receptor beta chains from one sample, sequenced in a study of T cell responses to AZD1222 COVID-19 vaccine. Sequencing was performed with immunoSEQ multiplex PCR; in TCRdb, only in-frame clones are kept and a portion is missing. The sample carries about 150,000 clones, around 89% recorded once. Sample: peripheral blood, taken on day 0 of MenACWY control vaccination. The receptors originated from an adult in good health. Each CDR3 is given with its conserved first and last residue. A D gene is named only where the DNA matches it firmly. Some rows mark clone size as missing; the rest say once, few, many or name a class of expanded clone.

clone_size: .
j_call: TRBJ1-2
v_call: TRBV28
d_call: .
cdr3_aa: CASLRSGLNPWDYGYTF
cdr3_nt: TGTGCCAGCCTGCGAAGTGGACTCAATCCTTGGGACTATGGCTACACCTTC

clone_size: once
j_call: TRBJ2-5
v_call: TRBV5-1
d_call: .
cdr3_aa: CASSLASGEETQYF
cdr3_nt: TGCGCCAGCAGCTTGGCCTCGGGGGAAGAGACCCAGTACTTC

clone_size: .
j_call: TRBJ2-3
v_call: TRBV3-1/TRBV3-2
d_call: .
cdr3_aa: CASSQEAYTDTQYF
cdr3_nt: TGTGCCAGCAGCCAAGAAGCCTACACAGATACGCAGTATTTT

clone_size: .
j_call: TRBJ2-4
v_call: TRBV4-3
d_call: .
cdr3_aa: CASSQVLGNIQYF
cdr3_nt: TGCGCCAGCAGCCAAGTACTAGGAAACATTCAGTACTTC

clone_size: .
j_call: TRBJ1-3
v_call: TRBV5-1
d_call: .
cdr3_aa: CASSLGEDSGNTIYF
cdr3_nt: TGCGCCAGCAGCTTGGGGGAAGACTCTGGAAACACCATATATTTT

clone_size: .
j_call: TRBJ1-6
v_call: TRBV9
d_call: .
cdr3_aa: CASSVDGGNSPLHF
cdr3_nt: TGTGCCAGCAGCGTAGATGGGGGAAATTCACCCCTCCACTTT

clone_size: .
j_call: TRBJ2-3
v_call: TRBV30
d_call: .
cdr3_aa: CAWSPLPDTQYF
cdr3_nt: TGTGCCTGGAGTCCGCTCCCAGATACGCAGTATTTT

clone_size: .
j_call: TRBJ1-1
v_call: TRBV7-2
d_call: .
cdr3_aa: CASSATGTAHEAFF
cdr3_nt: TGTGCCAGCAGCGCAACCGGGACGGCCCATGAAGCTTTCTTT

clone_size: .
j_call: TRBJ1-3
v_call: TRBV6-5
d_call: .
cdr3_aa: CASSLFEGGSGNTIYF
cdr3_nt: TGTGCCAGCAGTTTGTTCGAGGGGGGTTCTGGAAACACCATATATTTT

clone_size: .
j_call: TRBJ2-7
v_call: TRBV7-6
d_call: TRBD2
cdr3_aa: CASSARAVGLAGVVEQYF
cdr3_nt: TGTGCCAGCAGCGCCAGGGCCGTGGGGCTAGCGGGAGTGGTAGAGCAGTACTTC

clone_size: .
j_call: TRBJ1-1
v_call: TRBV6-2/TRBV6-3
d_call: .
cdr3_aa: CASSYQRPDRRLEAFF
cdr3_nt: TGTGCCAGCAGCTATCAGAGACCCGACAGACGGCTAGAAGCTTTCTTT

clone_size: .
j_call: TRBJ1-1
v_call: TRBV29-1
d_call: .
cdr3_aa: CSIGRGTEAFF
cdr3_nt: TGCAGCATTGGACGGGGCACTGAAGCTTTCTTT

clone_size: .
j_call: TRBJ1-1
v_call: TRBV5-4
d_call: .
cdr3_aa: CASSLGGAGRNTEAFF
cdr3_nt: TGTGCCAGCAGCTTGGGTGGGGCAGGAAGAAACACTGAAGCTTTCTTT

clone_size: few
j_call: TRBJ1-2
v_call: TRBV30
d_call: TRBD1
cdr3_aa: CAWSLRTGVYYGYTF
cdr3_nt: TGTGCCTGGAGTTTGAGGACAGGGGTCTACTATGGCTACACCTTC

clone_size: .
j_call: TRBJ1-1
v_call: TRBV5-1
d_call: .
cdr3_aa: CASSLRANTEAFF
cdr3_nt: TGCGCCAGCAGCCTGCGGGCGAACACTGAAGCTTTCTTT

clone_size: .
j_call: TRBJ1-3
v_call: TRBV28
d_call: .
cdr3_aa: CASSLWRTDSGNTIYF
cdr3_nt: TGTGCCAGCAGTTTGTGGCGGACAGATTCCGGAAACACCATATATTTT

clone_size: .
j_call: TRBJ1-1
v_call: TRBV29-1
d_call: TRBD1
cdr3_aa: CSVEEVGQGPEAFF
cdr3_nt: TGCAGCGTTGAAGAAGTGGGACAGGGCCCTGAAGCTTTCTTT

clone_size: .
j_call: TRBJ1-4
v_call: TRBV24-1
d_call: .
cdr3_aa: CANKHDKLGRSNEKLFF
cdr3_nt: TGTGCCAACAAACATGACAAGTTGGGACGGTCTAATGAAAAACTGTTTTTT

clone_size: .
j_call: TRBJ1-2
v_call: TRBV12-3/TRBV12-4
d_call: TRBD1
cdr3_aa: CASSDRGNYGYTF
cdr3_nt: TGTGCCAGCAGCGACAGGGGAAACTATGGCTACACCTTC

clone_size: .
j_call: TRBJ1-4
v_call: TRBV9
d_call: .
cdr3_aa: CASSVDSGSFEKLFF
cdr3_nt: TGTGCCAGCAGCGTAGATTCAGGGTCTTTCGAAAAACTGTTTTTT

clone_size: .
j_call: TRBJ1-1
v_call: TRBV14
d_call: .
cdr3_aa: CASSQIDRNTEAFF
cdr3_nt: TGTGCCAGCAGCCAGATTGACAGGAACACTGAAGCTTTCTTT

clone_size: .
j_call: TRBJ2-7
v_call: TRBV4-3
d_call: .
cdr3_aa: CASSQEGSTYVEQYF
cdr3_nt: TGCGCCAGCAGCCAAGAAGGATCTACCTACGTGGAGCAGTACTTC

clone_size: .
j_call: TRBJ1-4
v_call: TRBV6-6
d_call: TRBD1
cdr3_aa: CASSYAQGGTNEKLFF
cdr3_nt: TGTGCCAGCAGTTACGCGCAGGGGGGAACTAATGAAAAACTGTTTTTT

clone_size: .
j_call: TRBJ1-1
v_call: TRBV7-3
d_call: .
cdr3_aa: CASSEGPNTEAFF
cdr3_nt: TGTGCCAGCAGCGAGGGACCGAACACTGAAGCTTTCTTT

clone_size: many
j_call: TRBJ1-2
v_call: TRBV9
d_call: .
cdr3_aa: CASSVGSATLYGYTF
cdr3_nt: TGTGCCAGCAGCGTAGGTTCAGCGACTCTCTATGGCTACACCTTC

clone_size: .
j_call: TRBJ1-1
v_call: TRBV28
d_call: .
cdr3_aa: CASSLSDTEAFF
cdr3_nt: TGTGCCAGCAGTTTAAGTGACACTGAAGCTTTCTTT

clone_size: once
j_call: TRBJ1-2
v_call: TRBV6-5
d_call: .
cdr3_aa: CASSSATAVHGYTF
cdr3_nt: TGTGCCAGCAGCTCCGCGACAGCCGTCCATGGCTACACCTTC

clone_size: .
j_call: TRBJ1-5
v_call: TRBV9
d_call: .
cdr3_aa: CASSVTANQPQHF
cdr3_nt: TGTGCCAGCAGCGTCACAGCGAATCAGCCCCAGCATTTT

clone_size: once
j_call: TRBJ2-7
v_call: TRBV29-1
d_call: .
cdr3_aa: CSVAGIRTYEQYF
cdr3_nt: TGCAGCGTTGCAGGGATTCGGACCTACGAGCAGTACTTC

clone_size: .
j_call: TRBJ1-3
v_call: TRBV6-5
d_call: TRBD1
cdr3_aa: CASRRDSASGNTIYF
cdr3_nt: TGTGCCAGCAGACGGGACAGTGCCTCTGGAAACACCATATATTTT

clone_size: few
j_call: TRBJ1-1
v_call: TRBV6-2/TRBV6-3
d_call: .
cdr3_aa: CASSYRGREKAFF
cdr3_nt: TGTGCCAGCAGTTACAGGGGCAGGGAGAAAGCTTTCTTT

clone_size: .
j_call: TRBJ2-1
v_call: TRBV24-1
d_call: TRBD1
cdr3_aa: CATGSGTGVDNEQFF
cdr3_nt: TGTGCCACCGGGAGCGGGACAGGGGTGGACAATGAGCAGTTCTTC